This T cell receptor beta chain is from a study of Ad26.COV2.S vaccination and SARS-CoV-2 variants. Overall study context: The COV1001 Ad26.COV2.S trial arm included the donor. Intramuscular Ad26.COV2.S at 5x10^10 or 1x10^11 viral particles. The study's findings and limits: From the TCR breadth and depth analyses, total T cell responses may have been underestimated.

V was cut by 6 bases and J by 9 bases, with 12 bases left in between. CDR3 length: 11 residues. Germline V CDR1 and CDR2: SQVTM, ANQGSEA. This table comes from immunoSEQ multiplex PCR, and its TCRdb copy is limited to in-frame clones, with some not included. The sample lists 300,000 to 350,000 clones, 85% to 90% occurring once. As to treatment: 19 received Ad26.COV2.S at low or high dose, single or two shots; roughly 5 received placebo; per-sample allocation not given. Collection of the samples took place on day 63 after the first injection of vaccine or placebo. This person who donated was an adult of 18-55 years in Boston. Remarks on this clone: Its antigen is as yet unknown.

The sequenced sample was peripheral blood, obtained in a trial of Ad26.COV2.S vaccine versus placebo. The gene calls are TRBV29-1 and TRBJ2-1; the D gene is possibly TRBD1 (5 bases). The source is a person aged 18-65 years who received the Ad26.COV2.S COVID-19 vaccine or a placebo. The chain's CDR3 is CSVVTRGEQFF. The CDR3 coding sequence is TGCAGCGTCGTCACAAGGGGTGAGCAGTTCTTC.